Following are 9 T cell receptor beta chains from one sample sequenced in a study of PD-1 blockade in classical Hodgkin lymphoma. Time point indicated: cycle 4 day 1 (C4D1), after six to seven weeks of nivolumab. There was relapse after autologous stem cell transplantation in every patient, and there was variation in brentuximab vedotin exposure. Repertoires were generated with immunoSEQ multiplex PCR, while TCRdb's copy carries only in-frame clones and drops some. Of about 49,000 clones listed, around 91% are singletons. Sequences were derived from peripheral blood mononuclear cells (PBMCs), sampled before the fourth cycle of nivolumab. Receptors were obtained from a human donor with classical Hodgkin lymphoma.

The chain couples TRBV7-9 to TRBJ1-1; D not resolved. Trimming removed 0 bases from V and 5 bases from J, with 10 bases in between. CDR1 is SEHNR and CDR2 is FQNEAQ in the germline V gene (reference sequence). The CDR3 has 14 amino acids. The CDR3 DNA is TGTGCCAGCAGCTTAGCGAAGGGAGAGACTGAAGCTTTCTTT. Its protein product is CASSLAKGETEAFF.

The chain uses TRBV6-5 and TRBJ2-2; D is undetermined. The CDR3 totals 14 residues. Trimming took 2 bases from V and 6 from J, leaving 10 bases between them. Germline V gene lookup returns CDR1 MNHEY and CDR2 SVGAGI. The CDR3 spells CASSYAVLAGELFF. The CDR3 nucleotides read TGTGCCAGCAGTTACGCGGTTTTGGCCGGGGAGCTGTTTTTT.

The V call is TRBV5-1, the J call TRBJ1-1; TRBD1 matches 10 bases. Germline CDR1 reads SGHRS; CDR2 reads YFSETQ. V was pared by 5 bases and J by 0 bases, with 13 bases of the junction left unmatched. The CDR3 contains 18 residues. The CDR3 region has the DNA TGCGCCAGCAGACCCCTCCTGACAGGGGGCCTCATGAACACTGAAGCTTTCTTT. Amino acids: CASRPLLTGGLMNTEAFF.

The rearrangement uses TRBV9 and TRBJ2-1, with TRBD2 matching 11 bases. Germline V CDR1 and CDR2: SGDLS, YYNGEE. The V gene end was trimmed by 3 bases and the J gene end by 4 bases; junction bases not matched to a gene: 15. The CDR3 has 19 amino acids. DNA of the CDR3: TGTGCCAGCAGCGCGGCCGGGACTAGCGGTTCAACAAGGTACAATGAGCAGTTCTTC. Its protein product is CASSAAGTSGSTRYNEQFF.

The V and J genes are TRBV5-8 and TRBJ1-4, with D possibly TRBD1 on 6 matching bases. V dropped 5 bases and J dropped 6 bases, with 20 bases sitting between them. The CDR3 has 16 residues. CDR1 and CDR2 (germline): SGHTS, YDEGEE. The CDR3 sequence: CASRPWQGSFDEKLFF. The CDR3 DNA follows: TGTGCCAGCAGGCCATGGCAGGGGTCCTTTGATGAAAAACTGTTTTTT.

The chain recombines TRBV5-1 with TRBJ1-1; no reliable D call. The germline gives CDR1 SGHRS, CDR2 YFSETQ. The ends were cut back, 2 bases at V and 4 bases at J, with 12 bases in the middle. This CDR3 contains 14 residues. The CDR3 is CASSFIGSPTEAFF. Written as DNA, the CDR3 is TGCGCCAGCAGCTTTATAGGGTCCCCCACTGAAGCTTTCTTT.

This clone was detected a few times. The gene calls are TRBV27 and TRBJ1-2; D is undetermined. Trimming took off 4 bases at V and 7 bases at J, with 10 bases between the two ends. Germline values: CDR1 MNHEY, CDR2 SMNVEV (reference sequence). The CDR3 has 12 residues. The CDR3 here is CASSSRVSGYTF. CDR3 in DNA: TGTGCCAGCAGTTCACGGGTCTCTGGCTACACCTTC.

The chain combines TRBV10-1 with TRBJ1-3, with 8 nucleotides matching TRBD1. Losses at the gene ends were 3 bases for V and 0 bases for J; bases not matched to a gene: 7. CDR3 length: 17 residues. Looked up from germline, CDR1 is WNHNN and CDR2 is SYGVQD (reference sequence). CDR3 coding DNA: TGCGCCAGCAGTGATTCCGGGACAGGCTTCTCTGGAAACACCATATATTTT. This translates into CASSDSGTGFSGNTIYF.

DNA for the CDR3: TGTGCCAGCTCACCCTTTTTTAGCGGGACCTACGAGCAGTACTTC. Amino acid sequence: CASSPFFSGTYEQYF. The chain couples TRBV18 to TRBJ2-7; 8 nucleotides agree with TRBD2. The germline V gene encodes CDR1 KGHSH and CDR2 LQKENI. This CDR3 is built from 15 residues. V lost 3 bases, J lost 2 bases, and 6 bases stayed unmatched.